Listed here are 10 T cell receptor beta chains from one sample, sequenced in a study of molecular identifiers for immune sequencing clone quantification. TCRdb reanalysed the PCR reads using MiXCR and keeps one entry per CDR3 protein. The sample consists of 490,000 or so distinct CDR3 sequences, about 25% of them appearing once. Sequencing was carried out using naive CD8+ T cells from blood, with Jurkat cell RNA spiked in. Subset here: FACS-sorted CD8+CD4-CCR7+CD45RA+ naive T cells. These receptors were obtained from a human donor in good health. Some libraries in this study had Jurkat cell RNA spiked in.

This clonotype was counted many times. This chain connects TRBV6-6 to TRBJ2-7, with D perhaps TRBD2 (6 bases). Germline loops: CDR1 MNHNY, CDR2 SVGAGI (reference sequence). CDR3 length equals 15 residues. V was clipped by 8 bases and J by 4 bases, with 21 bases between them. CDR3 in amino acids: CASVPLVTRGYEQYF. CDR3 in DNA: TGTGCCAGCGTCCCCCTCGTCACCCGGGGGTACGAGCAGTACTTC.

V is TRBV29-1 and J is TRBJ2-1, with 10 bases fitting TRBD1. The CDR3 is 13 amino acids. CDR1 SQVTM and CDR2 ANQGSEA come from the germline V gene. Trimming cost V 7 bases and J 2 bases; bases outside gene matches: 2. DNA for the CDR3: TGCAGCGCCGGACAGGGGGCCTACAATGAGCAGTTCTTC. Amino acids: CSAGQGAYNEQFF.

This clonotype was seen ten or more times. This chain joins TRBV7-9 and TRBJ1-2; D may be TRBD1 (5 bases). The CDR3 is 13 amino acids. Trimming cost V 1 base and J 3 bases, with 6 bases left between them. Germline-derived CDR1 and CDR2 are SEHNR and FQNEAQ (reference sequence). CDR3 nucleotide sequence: TGTGCCAGCAGCTTAGAGGGGCACTATGGCTACACCTTC. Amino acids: CASSLEGHYGYTF.

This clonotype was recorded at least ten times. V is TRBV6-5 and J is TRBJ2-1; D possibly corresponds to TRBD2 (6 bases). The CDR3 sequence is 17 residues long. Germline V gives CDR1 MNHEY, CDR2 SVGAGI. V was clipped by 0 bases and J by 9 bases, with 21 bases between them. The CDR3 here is CASSYSMGGPRYREQFF. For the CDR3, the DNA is TGTGCCAGCAGTTACTCGATGGGAGGACCCCGATATCGTGAGCAGTTCTTC.

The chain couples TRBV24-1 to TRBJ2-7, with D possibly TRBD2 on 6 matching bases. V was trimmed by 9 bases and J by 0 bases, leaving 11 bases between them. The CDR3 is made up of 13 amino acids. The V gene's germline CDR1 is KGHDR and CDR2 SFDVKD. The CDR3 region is CATGTASSYEQYF. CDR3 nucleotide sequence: TGTGCCACCGGGACTGCGAGCTCCTACGAGCAGTACTTC.

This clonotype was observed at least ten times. The CDR3 nucleotides are TGTGCCAGCAGCCAAGATCCTGGCGGGAACAGCGAAGCCCAGTACTTC. Its translation is CASSQDPGGNSEAQYF. The chain couples TRBV14 to TRBJ2-5; possible D gene TRBD2, 6 bases. In germline, CDR1 is SGHDN, CDR2 FVKESK. CDR3 size: 16 residues. The germline V and J ends were trimmed by 0 bases and 9 bases, with 20 bases remaining between them.

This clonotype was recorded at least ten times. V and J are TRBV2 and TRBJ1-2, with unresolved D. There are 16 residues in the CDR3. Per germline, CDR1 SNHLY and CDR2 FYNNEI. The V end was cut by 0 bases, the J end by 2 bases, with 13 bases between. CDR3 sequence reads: CASSEALYMMNYGYTF. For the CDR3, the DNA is TGTGCCAGCAGTGAAGCGCTTTACATGATGAACTATGGCTACACCTTC.

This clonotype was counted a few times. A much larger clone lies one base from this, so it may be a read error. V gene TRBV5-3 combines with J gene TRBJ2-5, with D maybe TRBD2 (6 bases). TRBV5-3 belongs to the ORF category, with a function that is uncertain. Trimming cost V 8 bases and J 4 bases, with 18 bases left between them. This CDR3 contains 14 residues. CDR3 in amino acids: CASSSQLARETQYF. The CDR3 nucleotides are TGTGCCAGCAGTAGCCAACTAGCCCGAGAGACCCAGTACTTC.

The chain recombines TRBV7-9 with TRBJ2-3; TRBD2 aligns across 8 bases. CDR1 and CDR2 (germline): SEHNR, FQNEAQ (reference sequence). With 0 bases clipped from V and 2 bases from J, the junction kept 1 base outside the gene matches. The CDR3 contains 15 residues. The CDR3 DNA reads TGTGCCAGCAGCTTAGCAGCGGGAGTCACAGATACGCAGTATTTT. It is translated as CASSLAAGVTDTQYF. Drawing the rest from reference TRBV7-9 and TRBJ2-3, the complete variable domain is DTGVSQNPRHKITKRGQNVTFRCDPISEHNRLYWYRQTLGQGPEFLTYFQNEAQLEKSRLLSDRFSAERPKGSFSTLEIQRTEQGDSAMYLCASSLAAGVTDTQYFGPGTRLTVL.

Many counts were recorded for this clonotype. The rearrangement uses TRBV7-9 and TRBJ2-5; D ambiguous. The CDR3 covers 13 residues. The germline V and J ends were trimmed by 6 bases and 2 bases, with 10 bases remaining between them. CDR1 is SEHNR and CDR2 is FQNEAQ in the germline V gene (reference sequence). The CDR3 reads CASRPVPQETQYF. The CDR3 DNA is TGTGCCAGCAGACCCGTCCCGCAAGAGACCCAGTACTTC.